These 12 T cell receptor beta chains originate from one sample sequenced in a study of T cells expressing NK-cell markers. TCRdb reworked the 5' RACE reads into one entry per CDR3 protein, no DNA. The listing records hundreds of thousands of distinct CDR3 sequences. The sequenced material came from blood T cells: a sorted CD56 or NKG2C T cell subset, CD4+ or CD8+ T cells, or bulk PBMC T cells (not recorded which). The receptors derive from a woman between 18 and 69 years old in good health.

The J gene is TRBJ2-2, the V gene TRBV29-1; as DNA is missing, the TRBD2 call by TCRdb cannot be tested. Germline loops: CDR1 SQVTM, CDR2 ANQGSEA. The CDR3 length is 15 residues. The CDR3: CSVAGPQRGTGELFF.

This sequence joins TRBV30 and TRBJ2-1. Germline CDR1 GTSNPN, CDR2 SVGIG (reference sequence). CDR3 length equals 13 residues. This chain's CDR3 is CAWSSPNYNEQFF.

The gene calls are TRBV5-1 and TRBJ2-2; TCRdb indicates TRBD2, and absent DNA this call remains unverified. The length of the CDR3 is 17 residues. Germline-derived CDR1 and CDR2 are SGHRS and YFSETQ. This CDR3 reads CASTARVDARDTGELFF.

This chain joins TRBV7-9 and TRBJ2-1; TCRdb selects TRBD1, and the lack of DNA leaves this call unchecked. CDR1 and CDR2 (germline): SEHNR, FQNEAQ (reference sequence). This CDR3 contains 14 residues. CDR3 residues: CASLRTGLYNEQFF.

The chain carries TRBV20-1 and TRBJ2-2. This CDR3 is built from 14 residues. Per germline, CDR1 DFQATT and CDR2 SNEGSKA (reference sequence). The CDR3 reads CSATRGQNTGELFF.

This chain connects TRBV20-1 to TRBJ2-3. The CDR3 is 15 amino acids. Per germline, CDR1 DFQATT and CDR2 SNEGSKA (reference sequence). This CDR3 reads CSAREGVGFTDTQYF.

The chain couples TRBV18 to TRBJ2-1; the D call from TCRdb, TRBD2, cannot be confirmed without DNA. CDR1 and CDR2 from the germline V gene are KGHSH and LQKENI. This CDR3 contains 16 residues. The CDR3 spells CASSTPSGGVYNEQFF.

The rearrangement joins TRBV11-2 to TRBJ2-6; there is no DNA to check the TCRdb D call of TRBD1. This CDR3 contains 21 residues. The germline V gene has CDR1 SGHAT and CDR2 FQNNGV. The CDR3 sequence is CASSLVRVVGQTFSGANVLTF.

This chain uses TRBV5-8 with TRBJ1-6; the D call of TRBD1 rests on TCRdb alone, since no DNA is present to check it. The germline gives CDR1 SGHTS, CDR2 YDEGEE. CDR3 length equals 12 residues. This CDR3 is CASNVRGDPLHF.

CDR3 residues: CASSLTGVKVEAFF. The V gene is TRBV7-2, the J gene TRBJ1-1; as DNA is missing, the TRBD1 call by TCRdb cannot be tested. Per the germline V gene, CDR1 is SGHTA and CDR2 is FQGNSA. The CDR3 loop spans 14 amino acids.

The chain uses TRBV20-1 and TRBJ2-2; the TRBD1 assignment by TCRdb is unverifiable without DNA. Per germline, CDR1 DFQATT and CDR2 SNEGSKA (reference sequence). The CDR3 contains 15 residues. The CDR3 sequence: CSAQRSTGQAGELFF.

This sequence joins TRBV4-3 and TRBJ2-3; TCRdb selects TRBD1, and the lack of DNA leaves this call unchecked. Germline V lookup: CDR1 LGHNA, CDR2 YSLEER. The CDR3 spans 16 residues. The CDR3 sequence is CASSQDSREGGDTQYF.